These 13 T cell receptor beta chains were sequenced from one sample in a study of blood T cell repertoires in COVID-19. The repertoire was sequenced with immunoSEQ multiplex PCR; TCRdb's copy has only in-frame clones and lacks some. This table has approximately 170,000 clones, about 86% appearing once. The sequenced material came from peripheral blood. These receptors all stem from a woman older than 75 with acute or convalescent COVID-19.

The chain has TRBV4-1 and TRBJ1-1; 10 bases match TRBD1. Trimming at V came to 3 bases and at J to 5 bases, leaving 12 bases not matched to a gene. The CDR3 is 17 residues long. Per the germline V gene, CDR1 is MGHRA and CDR2 is YSYEKL. CDR3 loop: CASSQPGQGIVGTEAFF. Written as DNA, the CDR3 is TGCGCCAGCAGCCAGCCGGGACAGGGGATTGTTGGAACTGAAGCTTTCTTT.

The chain has TRBV9 and TRBJ1-2; D is undetermined. CDR1 SGDLS and CDR2 YYNGEE come from the germline V gene. This CDR3 has 14 amino acids. Trimming took 4 bases from V and 2 from J, leaving 12 bases between them. In DNA, the CDR3 is TGTGCCAGCAGCCCCCCCCTCTCGAACTATGGCTACACCTTC. Translating it yields CASSPPLSNYGYTF.

The chain combines TRBV10-3 with TRBJ2-7, with 9 bases fitting TRBD2. The CDR3 extends over 15 amino acids. V was pared by 0 bases and J by 1 base, with 1 base of the junction left unmatched. CDR1 and CDR2 (germline): ENHRY, SYGVKD. CDR3 region: CAISESTSGSYEQYF. The DNA for the CDR3 is TGTGCCATCAGTGAGTCGACTAGCGGTTCCTACGAGCAGTACTTC.

This clone occurred a few times. CDR3 sequence: CASSLGGGWSYGYTF. CDR3 coding DNA: TGCGCCAGCAGCTTGGGCGGGGGTTGGAGCTATGGCTACACCTTC. V is TRBV5-1 and J is TRBJ1-2; possibly TRBD1 for D (5 bases). Germline lookup yields CDR1 SGHRS and CDR2 YFSETQ. This CDR3 has 15 amino acids. Trimming took 0 bases from V and 4 from J, leaving 13 bases between them.

The count of this clone is one. The CDR3 DNA reads as TGTGCCAGCAATCAGGGACTAGATGTTGGTGAGCAGTTCTTC. Translating gives CASNQGLDVGEQFF. This rearrangement joins TRBV25-1 to TRBJ2-1; 8 bases map to TRBD2. The CDR3 runs 14 residues. The J segment lost 9 bases and the V segment lost 7 bases, leaving 11 bases of the junction unmatched. Per germline, CDR1 MGHDK and CDR2 SYGVNS.

This clone came up a few times. The gene calls are TRBV29-1 and TRBJ2-7, with TRBD1 matching 10 bases. Germline CDR1 is SQVTM and CDR2 is ANQGSEA. The CDR3 is 16 amino acids. The J segment lost 5 bases and the V segment lost 5 bases, leaving 15 bases of the junction unmatched. The CDR3, as DNA: TGCAGCGTTAAAGGCGGCGGGGACAGGGGATATAACGAGCAGTACTTC. Amino acids: CSVKGGGDRGYNEQYF.

This chain links TRBV18 with TRBJ2-2, with D perhaps TRBD2 (6 bases). Looked up from germline, CDR1 is KGHSH and CDR2 is LQKENI. The length of the CDR3 is 15 residues. The V gene lost 6 bases and the J gene lost 4 bases, with 15 bases spanning the gap. In DNA, the CDR3 is TGTGCCAGCTCGTCAACGGAGGGAGTCACCGGGGAGCTGTTTTTT. Translating it yields CASSSTEGVTGELFF.

This clone showed up just a few times. CDR3 amino acids: CASSEPGQGQAFF. The CDR3 DNA reads as TGCGCCAGCAGCGAGCCGGGACAGGGGCAAGCTTTCTTT. The chain couples TRBV5-1 to TRBJ1-1; 10 positions match TRBD1. Trimming took 4 bases from V and 9 from J; bases not matched to a gene: 6. The V gene's germline CDR1 is SGHRS and CDR2 YFSETQ. The length of the CDR3 is 13 residues.

This clone appeared a single time. V usage is TRBV11-3 and J usage is TRBJ2-3; tentative D call: TRBD2 (6 bases). The length of the CDR3 is 15 residues. Germline loops: CDR1 SGHNT, CDR2 YENEEA. V was trimmed by 1 base and J by 4 bases, leaving 12 bases between them. Here the CDR3 reads CASSLGQGGPDTQYF. The DNA for the CDR3 is TGTGCCAGCAGCTTAGGGCAGGGAGGTCCAGATACGCAGTATTTT.

This clone has only a few counts. The chain joins TRBV9 to TRBJ1-1; 7 nucleotides line up with TRBD1. J was trimmed by 7 bases and V by 4 bases; bases with no gene match: 13. The CDR3 runs to 15 residues. The germline V gene encodes CDR1 SGDLS and CDR2 YYNGEE. As DNA, the CDR3 is TGTGCCAGCAGCCCCACCCCCACAGGGGTCGGTGAAGCTTTCTTT. It yields the protein CASSPTPTGVGEAFF.

CDR3 bases: TGTGCCAGCAGCGTACTACAGGGGGCTGGCTACACCTTC. Encoded protein: CASSVLQGAGYTF. The V call is TRBV9, the J call TRBJ1-2; 9 positions agree with TRBD1. The junction had 2 bases not matched to a gene; V was cut back by 1 base and J by 7 bases. CDR1 is SGDLS and CDR2 is YYNGEE in the germline V gene. This CDR3 has 13 amino acids.

V usage is TRBV28 and J usage is TRBJ2-1; 7 bases align to TRBD2. Germline V gene lookup returns CDR1 MDHEN and CDR2 SYDVKM. The CDR3 is made up of 13 amino acids. Trimming took 11 bases from V and 5 from J; bases not matched to a gene: 9. The CDR3 DNA is TGTGCCGCGCGGGGGAGCCTTGACAATGAGCAGTTCTTC. It yields the protein CAARGSLDNEQFF.

This chain joins TRBV6-2 or TRBV6-3 and TRBJ1-5; D may be TRBD1 (6 bases). The CDR3 totals 13 residues. The V and J ends lost 2 bases and 5 bases respectively, with 7 bases between them. Germline V gives CDR1 MNHEY, CDR2 SVGEGT. CDR3 DNA: TGTGCCAGCAGTTACGACAGGTATCAGCCCCAGCATTTT. Its translation: CASSYDRYQPQHF.